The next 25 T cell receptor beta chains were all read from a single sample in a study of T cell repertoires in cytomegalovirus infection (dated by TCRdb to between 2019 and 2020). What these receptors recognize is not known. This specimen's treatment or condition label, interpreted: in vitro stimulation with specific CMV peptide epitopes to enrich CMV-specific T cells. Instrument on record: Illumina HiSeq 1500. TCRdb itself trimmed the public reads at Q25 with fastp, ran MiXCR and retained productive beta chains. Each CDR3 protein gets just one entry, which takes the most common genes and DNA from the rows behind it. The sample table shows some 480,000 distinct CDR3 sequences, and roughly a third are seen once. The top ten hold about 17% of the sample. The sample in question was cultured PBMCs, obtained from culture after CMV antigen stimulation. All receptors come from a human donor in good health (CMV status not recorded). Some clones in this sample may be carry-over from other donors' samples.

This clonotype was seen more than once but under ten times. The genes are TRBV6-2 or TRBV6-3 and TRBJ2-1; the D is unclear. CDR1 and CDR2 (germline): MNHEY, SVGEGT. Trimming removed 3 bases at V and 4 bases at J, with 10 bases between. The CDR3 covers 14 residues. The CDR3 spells CASSYEAGYNEQFF. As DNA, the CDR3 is TGTGCCAGCAGTTATGAGGCCGGTTACAATGAGCAGTTCTTC.

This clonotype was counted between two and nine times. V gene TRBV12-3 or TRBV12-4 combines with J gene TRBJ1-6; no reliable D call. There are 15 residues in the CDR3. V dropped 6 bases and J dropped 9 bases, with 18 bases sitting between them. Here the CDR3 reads CASSPGGGRVSPLHF. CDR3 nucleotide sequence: TGTGCCAGCAGCCCCGGAGGCGGTAGAGTTTCACCCCTCCACTTT.

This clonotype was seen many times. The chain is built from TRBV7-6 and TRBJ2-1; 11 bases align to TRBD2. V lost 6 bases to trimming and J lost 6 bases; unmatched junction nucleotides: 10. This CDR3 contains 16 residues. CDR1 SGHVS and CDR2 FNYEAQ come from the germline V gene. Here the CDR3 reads CASSSRTSGYANEQFF. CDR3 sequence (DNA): TGTGCCAGCAGTTCCCGGACTAGCGGGTACGCCAATGAGCAGTTCTTC.

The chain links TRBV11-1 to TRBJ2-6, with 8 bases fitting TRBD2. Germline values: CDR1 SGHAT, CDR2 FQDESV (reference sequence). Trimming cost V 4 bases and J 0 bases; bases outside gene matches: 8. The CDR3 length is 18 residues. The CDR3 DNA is TGTGCCAGCAGCTACCGGGGGGGCCCTCCCTCTGGGGCCAACGTCCTGACTTTC. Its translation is CASSYRGGPPSGANVLTF.

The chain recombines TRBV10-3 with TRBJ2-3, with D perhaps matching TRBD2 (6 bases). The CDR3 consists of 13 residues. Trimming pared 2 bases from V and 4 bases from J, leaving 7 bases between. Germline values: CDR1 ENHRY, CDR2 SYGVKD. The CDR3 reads CAISEREPDTQYF. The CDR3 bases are TGTGCCATCAGTGAGCGGGAGCCAGATACGCAGTATTTT.

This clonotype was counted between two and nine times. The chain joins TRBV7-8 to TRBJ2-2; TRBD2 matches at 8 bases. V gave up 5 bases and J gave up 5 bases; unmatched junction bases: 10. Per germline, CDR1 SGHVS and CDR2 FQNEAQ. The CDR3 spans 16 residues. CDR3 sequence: CASSPRGAGVTGELFF. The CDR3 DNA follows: TGTGCCAGCAGCCCCAGGGGAGCGGGAGTGACCGGGGAGCTGTTTTTT.

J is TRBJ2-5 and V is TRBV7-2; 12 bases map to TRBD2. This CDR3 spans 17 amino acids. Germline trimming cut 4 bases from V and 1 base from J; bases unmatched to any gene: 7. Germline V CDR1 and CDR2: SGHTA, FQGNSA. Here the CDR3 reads CASSSPMGLAGQETQYF. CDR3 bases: TGTGCCAGCAGCTCCCCCATGGGACTAGCGGGCCAAGAGACCCAGTACTTC.

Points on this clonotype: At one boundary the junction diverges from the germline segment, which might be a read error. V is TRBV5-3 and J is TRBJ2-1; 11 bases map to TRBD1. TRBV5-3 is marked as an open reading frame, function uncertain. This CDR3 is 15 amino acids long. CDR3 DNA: TGTGCCAGCAGCTTGGGCCGGACAGGGGGCCATGAGCAGTTCTTC. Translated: CASSLGRTGGHEQFF.

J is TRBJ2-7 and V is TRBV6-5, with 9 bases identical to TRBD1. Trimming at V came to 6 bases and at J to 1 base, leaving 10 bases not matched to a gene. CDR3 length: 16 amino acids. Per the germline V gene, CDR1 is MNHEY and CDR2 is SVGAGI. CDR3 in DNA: TGTGCCAGCAGACCCCGGACAGGGGCGAATTCCTACGAGCAGTACTTC. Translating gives CASRPRTGANSYEQYF.

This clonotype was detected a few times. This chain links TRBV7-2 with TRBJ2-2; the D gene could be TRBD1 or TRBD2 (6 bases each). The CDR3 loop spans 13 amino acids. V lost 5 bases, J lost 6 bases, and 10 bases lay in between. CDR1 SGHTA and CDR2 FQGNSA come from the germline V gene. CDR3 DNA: TGTGCCAGCAGCGTGGGGGGCCCCGGGGAGCTGTTTTTT. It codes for CASSVGGPGELFF.

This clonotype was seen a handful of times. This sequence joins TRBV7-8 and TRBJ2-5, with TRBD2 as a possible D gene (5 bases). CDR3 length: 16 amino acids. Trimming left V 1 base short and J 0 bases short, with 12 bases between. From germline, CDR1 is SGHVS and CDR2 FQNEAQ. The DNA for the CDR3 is TGTGCCAGCAGCTTAGGGCTAGCACCCTACCAAGAGACCCAGTACTTC. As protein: CASSLGLAPYQETQYF.

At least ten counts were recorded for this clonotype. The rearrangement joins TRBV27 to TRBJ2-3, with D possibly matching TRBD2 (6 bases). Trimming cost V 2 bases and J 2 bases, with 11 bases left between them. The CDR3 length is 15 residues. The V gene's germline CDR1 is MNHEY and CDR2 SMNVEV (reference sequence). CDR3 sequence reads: CASSLGGILTDTQYF. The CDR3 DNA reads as TGTGCCAGCAGTTTAGGCGGGATTCTCACAGATACGCAGTATTTT.

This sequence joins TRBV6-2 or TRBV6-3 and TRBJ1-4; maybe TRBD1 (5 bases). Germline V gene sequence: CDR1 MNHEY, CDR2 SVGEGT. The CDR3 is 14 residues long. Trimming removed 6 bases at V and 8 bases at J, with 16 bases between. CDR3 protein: CASSLRTGGEKLFF. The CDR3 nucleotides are TGTGCCAGCAGCCTTCGTACGGGGGGAGAAAAACTGTTTTTT.

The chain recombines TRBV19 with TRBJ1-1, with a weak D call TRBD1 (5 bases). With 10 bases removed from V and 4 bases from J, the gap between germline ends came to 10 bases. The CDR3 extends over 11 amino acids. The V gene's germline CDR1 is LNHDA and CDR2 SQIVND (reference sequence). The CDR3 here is CATAGFTEAFF. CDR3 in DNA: TGTGCCACCGCAGGGTTCACTGAAGCTTTCTTT.

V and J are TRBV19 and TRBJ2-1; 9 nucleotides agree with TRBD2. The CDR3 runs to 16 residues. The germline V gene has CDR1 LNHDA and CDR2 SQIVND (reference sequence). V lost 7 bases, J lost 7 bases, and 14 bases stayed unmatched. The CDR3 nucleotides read TGTGCCAGTAAACCGGGGGGACTAGCCTTGGGGAATGAGCAGTTCTTC. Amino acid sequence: CASKPGGLALGNEQFF.

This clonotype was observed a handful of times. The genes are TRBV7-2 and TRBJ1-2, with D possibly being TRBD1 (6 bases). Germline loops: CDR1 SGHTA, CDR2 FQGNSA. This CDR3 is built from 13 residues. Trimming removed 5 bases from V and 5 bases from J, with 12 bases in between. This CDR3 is CASSGGRVYGYTF. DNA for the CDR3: TGTGCCAGCAGCGGGGGGCGGGTATATGGCTACACCTTC.

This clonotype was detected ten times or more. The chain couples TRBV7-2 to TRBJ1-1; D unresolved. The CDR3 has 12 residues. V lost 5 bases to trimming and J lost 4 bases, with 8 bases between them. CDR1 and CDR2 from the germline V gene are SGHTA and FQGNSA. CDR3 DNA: TGTGCCAGCAGCCTGGGAACCACTGAAGCTTTCTTT. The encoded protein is CASSLGTTEAFF.

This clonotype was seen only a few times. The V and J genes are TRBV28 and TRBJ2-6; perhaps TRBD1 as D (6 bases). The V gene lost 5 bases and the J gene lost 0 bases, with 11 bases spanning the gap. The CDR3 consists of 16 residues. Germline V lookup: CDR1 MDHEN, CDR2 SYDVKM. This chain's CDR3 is CASSRGQSSGANVLTF. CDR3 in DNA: TGTGCCAGCAGTCGCGGACAGTCCTCTGGGGCCAACGTCCTGACTTTC.

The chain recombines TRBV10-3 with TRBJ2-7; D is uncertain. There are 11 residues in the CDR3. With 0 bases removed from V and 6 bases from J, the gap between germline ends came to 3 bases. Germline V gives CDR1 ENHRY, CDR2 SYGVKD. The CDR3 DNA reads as TGTGCCATCAGTGAGTCTTTCGAGCAGTACTTC. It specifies CAISESFEQYF.

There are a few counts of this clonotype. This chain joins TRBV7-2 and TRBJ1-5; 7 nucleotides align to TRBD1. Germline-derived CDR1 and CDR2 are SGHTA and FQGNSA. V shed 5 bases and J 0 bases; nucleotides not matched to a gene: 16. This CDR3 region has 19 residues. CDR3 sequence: CASSTYKGAGSYSNQPQHF. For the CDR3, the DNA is TGTGCCAGCAGCACTTATAAGGGGGCTGGTAGTTATAGCAATCAGCCCCAGCATTTT. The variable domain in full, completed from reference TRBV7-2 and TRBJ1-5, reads GAGVSQSPSNKVTEKGKDVELRCDPISGHTALYWYRQSLGQGLEFLIYFQGNSAPDKSGLPSDRFSAERTGGSVSTLTIQRTQQEDSAVYLCASSTYKGAGSYSNQPQHFGDGTRLSIL.

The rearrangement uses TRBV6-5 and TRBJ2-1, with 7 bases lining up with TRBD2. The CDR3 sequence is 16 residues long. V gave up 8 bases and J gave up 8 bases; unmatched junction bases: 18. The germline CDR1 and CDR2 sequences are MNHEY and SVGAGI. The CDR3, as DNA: TGTGCCAGCCGCGCGGGGGTGGTGCGGGAGAGGGATGAGCAGTTCTTC. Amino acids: CASRAGVVRERDEQFF.

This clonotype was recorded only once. Here the CDR3 DNA reads TGTGCCAGCAGCTTAGAGGCGGGATCGACCTACGAGCAGTACGTC. The encoded protein is CASSLEAGSTYEQYV. The chain carries TRBV7-2 and TRBJ2-7; perhaps TRBD2 as D (6 bases). V was clipped by 1 base and J by 2 bases, with 12 bases between them. CDR1 is SGHTA and CDR2 is FQGNSA in the germline V gene. The CDR3 runs 15 residues.

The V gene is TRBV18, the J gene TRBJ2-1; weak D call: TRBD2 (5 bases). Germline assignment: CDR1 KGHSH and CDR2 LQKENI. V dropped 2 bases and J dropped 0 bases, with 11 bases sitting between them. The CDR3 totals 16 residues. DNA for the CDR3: TGTGCCAGCTCACCATCGGGATTCAGCTCCTACAATGAGCAGTTCTTC. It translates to CASSPSGFSSYNEQFF.

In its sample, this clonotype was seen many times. The CDR3 spells CASSLGDFAGAWNQPQHF. For the CDR3, the DNA is TGTGCCAGCAGCTTAGGAGATTTTGCCGGCGCGTGGAATCAGCCCCAGCATTTT. The chain uses TRBV7-9 and TRBJ1-5; D gene uncertain. Germline V gene sequence: CDR1 SEHNR, CDR2 FQNEAQ (reference sequence). The CDR3 sequence is 18 residues long. Trimming took off 1 base at V and 4 bases at J, with 20 bases between the two ends.

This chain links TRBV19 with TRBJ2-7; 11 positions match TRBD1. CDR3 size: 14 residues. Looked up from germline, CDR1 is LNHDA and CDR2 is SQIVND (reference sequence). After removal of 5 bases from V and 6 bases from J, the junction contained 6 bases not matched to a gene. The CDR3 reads CASSLPGQGAEQYF. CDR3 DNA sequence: TGTGCCAGTAGTCTACCTGGACAGGGGGCCGAGCAGTACTTC.